These T cell receptor beta chains were read from a single sample in a study of persistence of HIV-infected CD4 T cells. TCRdb's copy holds only in-frame clones and misses some; the assay was immunoSEQ multiplex PCR. The sample shows about 47,000 clones, about 89% of them seen only once. These receptors' targets are unknown. This specimen was CD4+ T cells sorted from PBMCs after approximately 20-hour stimulation, taken from a patient who received antiretroviral therapy. These receptors were collected from an adult man with HIV who was CMV-seropositive. The CDR3 runs from the conserved cysteine through the conserved F or W.

v_call,cdr3_aa
TRBV9,CASSVYADNSPLHF
TRBV28,CASTPPGDYSPLHF
TRBV6-5,CASSYSGRRWNTEAFF
TRBV7-2,CASSFRGYEQYF
TRBV7-9,CASSRQGAGYEQYF
TRBV9,CASSVQGANYGYTF
TRBV6-5,CASRWGQASSYEQYF
TRBV2,CASSYLGLASSYEQYF
TRBV7-2,CASSVWGGNEKLFF
TRBV3-1/TRBV3-2,CASSKTGTRSYEQYF
TRBV12-5,CASGLVWSSGATDTQYF
TRBV18,CASSRTEDQPQHF
TRBV3-1/TRBV3-2,CASSQDLGQGNSPLHF
TRBV7-2,CASSKEAARTKNIQYF
TRBV3-1/TRBV3-2,CASSQERDTQYF
TRBV9,CASSVGAGAYPVNNEQFF
TRBV12-5,CASGWDTDEKLFF
TRBV5-8,CASSLWYRYNSPLHF
TRBV9,CASSEGTGGVGTQYF
TRBV5-1,CASSPSEIADTQYF
TRBV7-9,CASSFGTGADTQYF
TRBV5-1,CASSKNTNTEAFF
TRBV28,CATARLEGYTF
TRBV5-1,CASSLDSNQPQHF
TRBV27,CASSPGVDTQYF
TRBV25-1,CASSVGARDTQYF
TRBV19,CASSIERGGRTDTQYF
TRBV10-3,CAIRPSETDTQYF
TRBV6-1,CASSDGYPQMQGRKIGEQFF
TRBV5-1,CASSLVGSNYGYTF
TRBV7-9,CASQQGGTDTQYF
TRBV5-4,CASRGGQGHYGYTF
TRBV28,CASSHSDPYNEQFF
TRBV3-1/TRBV3-2,CASSLTGNNQPQHF
TRBV18,CASSPRLAGGTSTDTQYF
TRBV9,CASSVVTGFNQPQHF
TRBV30,CAWSVPGNHSPLHF
TRBV6-1,CASSEALREYGYTF
TRBV28,CASSQVRGWGDTEAFF